This note documents a single TCR beta chain sequence. The data derive from a study of technical replicates of blood from four donors. Libraries were prepared by immunoSEQ multiplex PCR; TCRdb keeps only in-frame clonotypes and omits some of them. The table lists approximately 99,000 clones, roughly 95% of them singletons. Sequencing used T cells isolated from PBMCs. This sequence originates from a human donor in good health.

For the CDR3, the DNA is TGTGCCAGCAGCTTCAACACAGCTGAAGCTTTCTTT. Its translation: CASSFNTAEAFF. The V call is TRBV7-9, the J call TRBJ1-1; D gene ambiguous. The length of the CDR3 is 12 residues. CDR1 and CDR2 from the germline V gene are SEHNR and FQNEAQ (reference sequence). V was shortened by 3 bases and J by 6 bases, with 8 bases between the two germline ends.